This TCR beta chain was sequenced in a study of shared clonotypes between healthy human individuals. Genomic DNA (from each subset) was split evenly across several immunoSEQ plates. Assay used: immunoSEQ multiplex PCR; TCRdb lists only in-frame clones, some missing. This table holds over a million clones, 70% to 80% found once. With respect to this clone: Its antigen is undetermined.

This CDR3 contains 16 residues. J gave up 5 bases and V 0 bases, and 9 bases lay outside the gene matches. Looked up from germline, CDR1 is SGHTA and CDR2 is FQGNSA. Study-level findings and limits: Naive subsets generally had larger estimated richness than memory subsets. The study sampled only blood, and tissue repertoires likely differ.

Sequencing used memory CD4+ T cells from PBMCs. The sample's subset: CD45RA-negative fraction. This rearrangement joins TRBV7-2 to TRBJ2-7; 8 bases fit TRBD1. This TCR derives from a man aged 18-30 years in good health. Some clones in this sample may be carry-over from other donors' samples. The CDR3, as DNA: TGTGCCAGCAGCTTAGCCTGGAGACAGGGGATCCACGAGCAGTACTTC. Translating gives CASSLAWRQGIHEQYF.